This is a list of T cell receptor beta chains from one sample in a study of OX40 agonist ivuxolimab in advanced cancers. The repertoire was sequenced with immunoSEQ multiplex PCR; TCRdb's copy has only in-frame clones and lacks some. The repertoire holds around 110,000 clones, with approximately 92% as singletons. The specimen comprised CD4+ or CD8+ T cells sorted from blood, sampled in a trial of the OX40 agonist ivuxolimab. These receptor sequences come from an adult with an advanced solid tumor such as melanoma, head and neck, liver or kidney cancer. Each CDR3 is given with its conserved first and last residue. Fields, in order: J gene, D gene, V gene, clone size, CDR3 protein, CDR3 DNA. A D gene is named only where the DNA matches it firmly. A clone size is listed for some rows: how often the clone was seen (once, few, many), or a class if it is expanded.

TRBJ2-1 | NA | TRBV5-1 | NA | CASSLGGQGSYNEQFF | TGCGCCAGCAGCTTGGGAGGGCAGGGCTCCTACAATGAGCAGTTCTTC
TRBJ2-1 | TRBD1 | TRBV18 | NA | CASSPGDRGPGNEQFF | TGTGCCAGCTCACCAGGGGACAGGGGTCCGGGGAATGAGCAGTTCTTC
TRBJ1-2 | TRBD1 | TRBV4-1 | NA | CASSQEETGYGYTF | TGCGCCAGCAGCCAAGAGGAGACAGGGTATGGCTACACCTTC
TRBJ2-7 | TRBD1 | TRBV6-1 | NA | CASSDSGTGLYEQYF | TGTGCCAGCAGTGACTCCGGGACAGGGCTCTACGAGCAGTACTTC
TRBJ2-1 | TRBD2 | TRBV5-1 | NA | CASSSISSGRGNEQFF | TGCGCCAGCAGCTCCATCTCTAGCGGGAGAGGGAATGAGCAGTTCTTC
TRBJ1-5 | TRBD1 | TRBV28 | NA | CASSPTGIGSNQPQHF | TGTGCCAGCAGTCCGACAGGGATTGGGAGCAATCAGCCCCAGCATTTT
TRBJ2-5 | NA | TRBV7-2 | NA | CASNLAGVETQYF | TGTGCCAGCAATCTAGCAGGGGTCGAGACCCAGTACTTC
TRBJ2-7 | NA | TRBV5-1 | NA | CASSSDTSYEQYF | TGCGCCAGCAGCTCTGACACCTCCTACGAGCAGTACTTC
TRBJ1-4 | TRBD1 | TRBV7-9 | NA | CASSGTGWVEKLFF | TGTGCCAGCAGCGGGACAGGGTGGGTTGAAAAACTGTTTTTT
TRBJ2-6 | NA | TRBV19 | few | CASAPTGPNVLTF | TGTGCCAGTGCCCCCACCGGGCCCAACGTCCTGACTTTC
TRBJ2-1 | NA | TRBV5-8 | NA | CASSLEFGESSYNEQFF | TGTGCCAGCAGCTTGGAATTTGGCGAGAGCTCCTACAATGAGCAGTTCTTC
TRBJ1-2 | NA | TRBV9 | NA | CASSVLDGGNYGYTF | TGTGCCAGCAGCGTATTGGACGGGGGGAACTATGGCTACACCTTC
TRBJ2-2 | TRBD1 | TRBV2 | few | CASSGQGAGELFF | TGTGCCAGCAGTGGACAGGGGGCCGGGGAGCTGTTTTTT
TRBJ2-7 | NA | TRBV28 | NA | CAGSPRDFRSSYEQYF | TGTGCCGGCAGTCCCAGGGACTTTCGCAGCTCCTACGAGCAGTACTTC
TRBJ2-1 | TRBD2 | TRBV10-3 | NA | CAMAGLAGVDEQFF | TGTGCCATGGCCGGACTAGCGGGAGTGGATGAGCAGTTCTTC
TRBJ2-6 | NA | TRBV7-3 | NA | CASSYTSGANVLTF | TGTGCCAGCAGCTACACCTCTGGGGCCAACGTCCTGACTTTC
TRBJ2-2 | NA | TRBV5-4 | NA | CASSGESTGELFF | TGTGCCAGCAGCGGCGAAAGCACCGGGGAGCTGTTTTTT
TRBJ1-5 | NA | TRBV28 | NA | CASSLGGGGNQPQHF | TGTGCCAGCAGTTTAGGGGGGGGCGGCAATCAGCCCCAGCATTTT
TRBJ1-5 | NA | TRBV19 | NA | CASSMLNQPQHF | TGTGCCAGTAGTATGCTTAATCAGCCCCAGCATTTT
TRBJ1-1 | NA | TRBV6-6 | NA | CASSPWTGDTEAFF | TGTGCCAGCAGTCCCTGGACGGGGGACACTGAAGCTTTCTTT
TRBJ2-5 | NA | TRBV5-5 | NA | CASSPTGQETQYF | TGTGCCAGCAGCCCGACAGGCCAAGAGACCCAGTACTTC
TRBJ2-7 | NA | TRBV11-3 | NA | CASSLAVRDSHEQYF | TGTGCCAGCAGCTTAGCAGTCAGGGACTCACACGAGCAGTACTTC
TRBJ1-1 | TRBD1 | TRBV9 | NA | CASSVTGGTEAFF | TGTGCCAGCAGCGTAACAGGGGGGACTGAAGCTTTCTTT
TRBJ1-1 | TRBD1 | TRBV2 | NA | CASSQGTGLWAFF | TGTGCCAGCAGCCAGGGGACAGGGCTTTGGGCTTTCTTT
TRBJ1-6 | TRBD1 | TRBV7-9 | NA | CASSSTDRGYNSPLHF | TGTGCCAGCAGCTCAACAGACAGGGGGTATAATTCACCCCTCCACTTT
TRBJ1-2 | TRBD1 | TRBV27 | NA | CASRPRTGLYYGYTF | TGTGCCAGCAGGCCTAGGACAGGGCTTTACTATGGCTACACCTTC
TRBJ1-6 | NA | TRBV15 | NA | CATSRDPGQLNSPLHF | TGTGCCACCAGCAGAGACCCCGGACAGTTGAATTCACCCCTCCACTTT
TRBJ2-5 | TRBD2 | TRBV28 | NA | CASSLRTSGIETQYF | TGTGCCAGCAGTCTACGAACTAGCGGGATAGAGACCCAGTACTTC
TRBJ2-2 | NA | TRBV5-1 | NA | CASSLGGSTGELFF | TGCGCCAGCAGCTTGGGGGGTTCCACCGGGGAGCTGTTTTTT
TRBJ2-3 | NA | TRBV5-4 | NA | CASSFLSVGTDTQYF | TGTGCCAGCAGCTTTCTCAGCGTCGGCACAGATACGCAGTATTTT
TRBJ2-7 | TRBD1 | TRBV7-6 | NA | CASSLRPGTGSYEQYF | TGTGCCAGCAGCTTGCGTCCCGGGACAGGGTCCTACGAGCAGTACTTC
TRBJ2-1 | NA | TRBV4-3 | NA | CASSQDWGNVNEQFF | TGCGCCAGCAGCCAAGACTGGGGGAACGTCAATGAGCAGTTCTTC
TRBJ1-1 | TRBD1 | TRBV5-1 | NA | CASSQSPGTGTEAFF | TGCGCCAGCAGCCAAAGTCCCGGGACAGGGACTGAAGCTTTCTTT
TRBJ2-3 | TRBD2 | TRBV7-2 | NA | CASSRGLASDTQYF | TGTGCCAGCAGCCGGGGACTAGCTTCAGATACGCAGTATTTT
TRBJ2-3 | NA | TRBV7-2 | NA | CASSSDRRYTDTQYF | TGTGCCAGCAGCTCCGACAGGAGATACACAGATACGCAGTATTTT
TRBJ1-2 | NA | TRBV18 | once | CASSPTGTLPFNYGYTF | TGTGCCAGCTCACCCACCGGGACACTACCTTTTAACTATGGCTACACCTTC
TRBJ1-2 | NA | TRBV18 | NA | CASSPRQGTYGYTF | TGTGCCAGCTCACCACGGCAGGGTACCTATGGCTACACCTTC
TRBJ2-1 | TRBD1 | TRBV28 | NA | CASSLGGQGYEQFF | TGTGCCAGCAGTTTGGGGGGACAGGGCTATGAGCAGTTCTTC
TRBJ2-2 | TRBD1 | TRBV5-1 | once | CASSLASRGKEDTGELFF | TGCGCCAGCAGCTTGGCTTCCAGGGGGAAGGAAGACACCGGGGAGCTGTTTTTT
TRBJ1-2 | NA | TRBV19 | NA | CASSSQGLIDGYTF | TGTGCCAGTAGTTCTCAGGGTCTCATCGATGGCTACACCTTC
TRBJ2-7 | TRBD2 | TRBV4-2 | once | CASSPLAGGSYEQYF | TGTGCCAGCAGCCCACTAGCGGGAGGGTCCTACGAGCAGTACTTC
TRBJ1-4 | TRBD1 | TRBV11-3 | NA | CASSSEGTGDRKKLFF | TGTGCCAGCAGCTCCGAGGGGACAGGGGATAGGAAAAAACTGTTTTTT
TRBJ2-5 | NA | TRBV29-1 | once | CSVGASVVQETQYF | TGCAGCGTTGGTGCCAGCGTTGTACAAGAGACCCAGTACTTC
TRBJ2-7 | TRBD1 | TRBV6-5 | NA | CASGQGPSYEQYF | TGTGCCAGCGGACAGGGTCCAAGCTACGAGCAGTACTTC
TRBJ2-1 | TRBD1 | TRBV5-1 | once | CASSGTGGSYNEQFF | TGCGCCAGCAGCGGGACAGGGGGCTCCTACAATGAGCAGTTCTTC
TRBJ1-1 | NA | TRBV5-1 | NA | CASSLVGVLNTEAFF | TGCGCCAGCAGCTTGGTAGGAGTCTTGAACACTGAAGCTTTCTTT
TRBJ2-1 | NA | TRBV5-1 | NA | CASSLRNPTGNEQFF | TGCGCCAGCAGTCTACGGAACCCCACCGGGAATGAGCAGTTCTTC
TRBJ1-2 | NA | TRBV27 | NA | CASSLGMERDYGYTF | TGTGCCAGCAGTTTAGGGATGGAGAGGGACTATGGCTACACCTTC
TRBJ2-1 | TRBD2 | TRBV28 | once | CASSSGGQEQFF | TGTGCCAGCAGTTCGGGAGGGCAGGAGCAGTTCTTC
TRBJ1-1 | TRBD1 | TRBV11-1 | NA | CASSRPDRGIPEAFF | TGTGCCAGCAGCCGCCCGGACAGGGGAATACCTGAAGCTTTCTTT
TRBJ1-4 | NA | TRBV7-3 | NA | CASSFQGRTNEKLFF | TGTGCCAGCAGCTTTCAGGGTAGGACTAATGAAAAACTGTTTTTT
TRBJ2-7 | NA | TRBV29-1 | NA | CSVEVGEPYEQYF | TGCAGCGTTGAGGTCGGGGAGCCCTACGAGCAGTACTTC
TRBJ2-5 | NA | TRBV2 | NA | CASSEWGVETQYF | TGTGCCAGCAGTGAGTGGGGGGTGGAGACCCAGTACTTC
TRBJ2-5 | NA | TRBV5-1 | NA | CASRLDANQETQYF | TGCGCCAGCAGATTAGACGCAAACCAAGAGACCCAGTACTTC
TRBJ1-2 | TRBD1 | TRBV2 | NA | CASTLDRAGYTF | TGTGCCAGCACCTTGGACAGGGCTGGCTACACCTTC
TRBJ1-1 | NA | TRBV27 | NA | CASSLGLINTEAFF | TGTGCCAGCAGTTTAGGTCTGATTAACACTGAAGCTTTCTTT
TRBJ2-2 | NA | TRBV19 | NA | CASSIPRLTGELFF | TGTGCCAGTAGTATACCCAGACTCACCGGGGAGCTGTTTTTT
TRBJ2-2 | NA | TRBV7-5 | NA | CARSYTDIPGLAGVGELFF | TGTGCCAGAAGCTATACCGACATTCCGGGACTAGCGGGGGTCGGGGAGCTGTTTTTT
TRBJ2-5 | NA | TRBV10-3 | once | CAISEPIGVEETQYF | TGTGCCATCAGTGAGCCCATCGGGGTGGAAGAGACCCAGTACTTC
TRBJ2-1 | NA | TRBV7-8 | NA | CASSDRGEQFF | TGTGCCAGCAGCGATAGGGGTGAGCAGTTCTTC